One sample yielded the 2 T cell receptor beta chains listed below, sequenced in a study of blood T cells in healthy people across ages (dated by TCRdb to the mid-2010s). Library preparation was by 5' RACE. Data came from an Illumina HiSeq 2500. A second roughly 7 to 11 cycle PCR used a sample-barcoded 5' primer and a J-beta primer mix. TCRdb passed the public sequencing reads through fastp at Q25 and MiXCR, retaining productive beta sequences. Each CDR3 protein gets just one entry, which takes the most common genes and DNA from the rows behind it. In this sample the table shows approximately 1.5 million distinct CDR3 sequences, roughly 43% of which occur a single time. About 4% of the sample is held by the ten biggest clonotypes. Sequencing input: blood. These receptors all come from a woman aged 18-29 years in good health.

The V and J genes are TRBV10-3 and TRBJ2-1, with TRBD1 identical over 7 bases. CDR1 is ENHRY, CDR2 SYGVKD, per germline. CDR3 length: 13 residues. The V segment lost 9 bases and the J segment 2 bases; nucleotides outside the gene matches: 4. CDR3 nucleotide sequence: TGTGCCATTGGGACAGTTCCCTACAATGAGCAGTTCTTC. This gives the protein CAIGTVPYNEQFF.

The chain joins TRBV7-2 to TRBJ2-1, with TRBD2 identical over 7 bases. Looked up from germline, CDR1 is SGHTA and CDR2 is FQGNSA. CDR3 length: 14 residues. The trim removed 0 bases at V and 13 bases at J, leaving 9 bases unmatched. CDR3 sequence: CASSLATELAFQFF. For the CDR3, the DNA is TGTGCCAGCAGCTTAGCGACGGAACTAGCGTTTCAGTTCTTC. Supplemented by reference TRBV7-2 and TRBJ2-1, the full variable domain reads GAGVSQSPSNKVTEKGKDVELRCDPISGHTALYWYRQSLGQGLEFLIYFQGNSAPDKSGLPSDRFSAERTGGSVSTLTIQRTQQEDSAVYLCASSLATELAFQFFGPGTRLTVL.